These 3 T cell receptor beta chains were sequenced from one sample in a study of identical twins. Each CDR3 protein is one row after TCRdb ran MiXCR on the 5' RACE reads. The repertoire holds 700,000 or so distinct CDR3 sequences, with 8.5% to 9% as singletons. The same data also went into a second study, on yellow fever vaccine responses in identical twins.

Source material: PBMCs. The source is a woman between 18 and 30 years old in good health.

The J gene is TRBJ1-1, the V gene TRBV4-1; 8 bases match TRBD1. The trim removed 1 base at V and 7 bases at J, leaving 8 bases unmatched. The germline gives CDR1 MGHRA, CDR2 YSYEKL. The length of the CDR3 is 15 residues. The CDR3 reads CASSQVATGVSEAFF. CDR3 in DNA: TGCGCCAGCAGCCAAGTCGCGACAGGGGTGAGTGAAGCTTTCTTT.

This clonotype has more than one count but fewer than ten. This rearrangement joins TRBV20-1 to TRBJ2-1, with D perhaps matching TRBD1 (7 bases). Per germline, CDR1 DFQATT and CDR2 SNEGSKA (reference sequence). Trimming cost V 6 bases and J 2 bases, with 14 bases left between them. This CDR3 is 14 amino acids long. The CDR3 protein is CSAQQGTAYNEQFF. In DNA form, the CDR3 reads TGCAGTGCCCAACAGGGGACTGCCTACAATGAGCAGTTCTTC.

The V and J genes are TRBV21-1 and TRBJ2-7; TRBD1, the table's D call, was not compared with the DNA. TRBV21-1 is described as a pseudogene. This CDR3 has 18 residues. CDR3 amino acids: CASSSRGTGTHPSYEQYF. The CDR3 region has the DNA TGTGCCAGCAGCAGCCGGGGGACAGGGACCCACCCTTCCTACGAGCAGTACTTC.